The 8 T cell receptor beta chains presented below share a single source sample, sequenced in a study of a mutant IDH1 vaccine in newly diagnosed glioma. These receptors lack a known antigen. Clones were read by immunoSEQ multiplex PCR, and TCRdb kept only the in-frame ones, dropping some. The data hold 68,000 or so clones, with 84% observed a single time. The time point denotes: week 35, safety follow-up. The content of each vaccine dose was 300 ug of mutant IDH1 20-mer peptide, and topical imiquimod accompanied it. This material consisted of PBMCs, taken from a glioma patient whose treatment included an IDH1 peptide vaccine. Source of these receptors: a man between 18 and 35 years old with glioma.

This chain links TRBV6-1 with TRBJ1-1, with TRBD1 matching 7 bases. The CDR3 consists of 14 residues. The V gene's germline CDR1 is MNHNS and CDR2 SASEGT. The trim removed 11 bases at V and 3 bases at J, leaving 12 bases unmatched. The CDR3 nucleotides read TGTGCCGCCAACAGGGGAGGATCAGACACTGAAGCTTTCTTT. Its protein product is CAANRGGSDTEAFF.

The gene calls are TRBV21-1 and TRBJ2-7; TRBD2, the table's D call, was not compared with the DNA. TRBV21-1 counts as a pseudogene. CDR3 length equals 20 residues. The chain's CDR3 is CASSFTPTFKGRGTVHEQYF. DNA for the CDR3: TGTGCCAGCAGCTTCACCCCCACTTTTAAGGGTCGGGGGACGGTCCACGAGCAGTACTTC.

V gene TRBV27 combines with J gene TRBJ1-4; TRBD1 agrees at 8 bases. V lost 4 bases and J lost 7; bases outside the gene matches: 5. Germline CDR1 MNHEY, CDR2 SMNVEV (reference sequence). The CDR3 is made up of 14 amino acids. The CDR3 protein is CASSSQGEGEKLFF. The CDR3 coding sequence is TGTGCCAGCAGTTCACAGGGGGAGGGTGAAAAACTGTTTTTT.

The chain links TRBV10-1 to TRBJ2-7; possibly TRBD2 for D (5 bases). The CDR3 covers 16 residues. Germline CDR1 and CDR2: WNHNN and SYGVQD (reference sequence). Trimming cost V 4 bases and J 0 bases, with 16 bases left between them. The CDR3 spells CASSGVDPGSSYEQYF. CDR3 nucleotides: TGCGCCAGCAGTGGTGTTGACCCGGGATCCTCCTACGAGCAGTACTTC.

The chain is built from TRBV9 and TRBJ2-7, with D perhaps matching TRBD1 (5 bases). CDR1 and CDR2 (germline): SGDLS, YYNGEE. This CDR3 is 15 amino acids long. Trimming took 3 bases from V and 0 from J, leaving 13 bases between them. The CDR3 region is CASSAQDQGSYEQYF. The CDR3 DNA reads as TGTGCCAGCAGCGCTCAGGATCAGGGCTCCTACGAGCAGTACTTC.

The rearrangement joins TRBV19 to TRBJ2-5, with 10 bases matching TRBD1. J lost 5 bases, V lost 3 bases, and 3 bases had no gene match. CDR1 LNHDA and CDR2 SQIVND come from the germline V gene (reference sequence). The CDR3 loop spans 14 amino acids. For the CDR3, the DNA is TGTGCCAGTAGTATGACAGGGGGCGGGGAGACCCAGTACTTC. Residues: CASSMTGGGETQYF. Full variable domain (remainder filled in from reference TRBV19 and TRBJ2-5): DGGITQSPKYLFRKEGQNVTLSCEQNLNHDAMYWYRQDPGQGLRLIYYSQIVNDFQKGDIAEGYSVSREKKESFPLTVTSAQKNPTAFYLCASSMTGGGETQYFGPGTRLLVL.

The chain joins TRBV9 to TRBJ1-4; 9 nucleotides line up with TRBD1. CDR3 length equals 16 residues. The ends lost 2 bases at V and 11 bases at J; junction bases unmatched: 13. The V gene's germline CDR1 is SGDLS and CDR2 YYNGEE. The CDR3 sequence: CASSVTTGTGNGKLFF. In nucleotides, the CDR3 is TGTGCCAGCAGCGTCACGACCGGGACAGGGAACGGGAAACTGTTTTTT.

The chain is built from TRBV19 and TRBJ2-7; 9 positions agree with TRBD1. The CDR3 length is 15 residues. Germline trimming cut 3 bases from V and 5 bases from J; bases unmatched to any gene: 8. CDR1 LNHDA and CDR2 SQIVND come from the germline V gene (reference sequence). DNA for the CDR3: TGTGCCAGTAGTATTAAGGGACAGGGCGTCCACGAGCAGTACTTC. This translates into CASSIKGQGVHEQYF.